The 15 T cell receptor beta chains below all came from one sample that was sequenced in a study of regulatory T cells in long-lasting Graves disease. In building TCR beta libraries, iRepertoire HTBI primers were used together with Arm-PCR of CDR3 regions. TCRdb re-called the multiplex PCR reads with MiXCR, one entry per CDR3 protein. The sample records roughly 500,000 distinct CDR3 sequences, less than 15% being singletons. Time point noted: newly diagnosed GD, antithyroid drugs for less than 3 months. RNA from PBMCs was the source of the TCR library. Another study also made use of these data, one on T cells in Graves' hyperthyroidism and ophthalmopathy.

The sequencing used peripheral blood mononuclear cells (PBMCs), collected at new diagnosis, from a patient treated with antithyroid drugs. Source of these receptors: a man between 25 and 39 years old with Graves disease.

This chain joins TRBV7-3 and TRBJ2-2; 7 bases line up with TRBD2. The V segment lost 2 bases and the J segment 4 bases; nucleotides outside the gene matches: 4. The germline V gene encodes CDR1 SGHTA and CDR2 FQGTGA. CDR3 length: 15 residues. CDR3 in DNA: TGTGCCAGCAGCTTACGAGGCGGGGGCACCGGGGAGCTGTTTTTT. This gives the protein CASSLRGGGTGELFF.

This clonotype showed up just a few times. The gene calls are TRBV20-1 and TRBJ1-1; D is ambiguous. Per the germline V gene, CDR1 is DFQATT and CDR2 is SNEGSKA (reference sequence). The CDR3 is 14 residues long. Trimming removed 5 bases from V and 0 bases from J, with 13 bases in between. CDR3 region: CSALEKAMNTEAFF. As DNA, the CDR3 is TGCAGTGCTCTAGAGAAGGCCATGAACACTGAAGCTTTCTTT.

The genes are TRBV5-1 and TRBJ1-3, with D uncertain. There are 18 residues in the CDR3. Germline CDR1 is SGHRS and CDR2 is YFSETQ. V shed 1 base and J shed 1 base, with 18 bases lying between them. The CDR3 DNA follows: TGCGCCAGCAGCTTGACCGTCGGTGGCTTATATTCTGGAAACACCATATATTTT. This translates into CASSLTVGGLYSGNTIYF.

This clonotype was recorded at least ten times. The chain joins TRBV27 to TRBJ2-3; 10 bases fit TRBD2. Germline loops: CDR1 MNHEY, CDR2 SMNVEV (reference sequence). The CDR3 totals 19 residues. V shed 7 bases and J 3 bases; nucleotides not matched to a gene: 19. CDR3 nucleotide sequence: TGTGCCAGCATACTCCCCGGGACTAGCGTAAAGGAGGGGACAGATACGCAGTATTTT. This translates into CASILPGTSVKEGTDTQYF.

This clonotype has ten or more counts. The V call is TRBV12-3 or TRBV12-4, the J call TRBJ2-1; possibly TRBD1 for D (6 bases). Trimming pared 2 bases from V and 13 bases from J, leaving 21 bases between. The CDR3 extends over 15 amino acids. CDR3 sequence reads: CASSLSPGRNRAQFF. DNA of the CDR3: TGTGCCAGCAGTTTATCACCCGGCCGTAACAGGGCCCAGTTCTTC.

V and J are TRBV28 and TRBJ1-2; no definite D call. V lost 6 bases and J 14 bases, leaving 19 bases between the germline ends. CDR1 is MDHEN, CDR2 SYDVKM, per germline. The CDR3 length is 12 residues. The CDR3 loop is CASSTSPPPGTF. CDR3 in DNA: TGTGCCAGCAGCACTTCTCCCCCTCCGGGAACCTTC.

This clonotype occurred many times. CDR3 residues: CASSTSGLSYEQYF. CDR3 nucleotide sequence: TGTGCCAGCAGCACTAGCGGATTATCCTACGAGCAGTACTTC. This chain links TRBV27 with TRBJ2-7; TRBD2 agrees at 8 bases. Per germline, CDR1 MNHEY and CDR2 SMNVEV (reference sequence). There are 14 residues in the CDR3. Unmatched junction bases numbered 5, after V lost 6 bases and J lost 1 base.

To note about this clonotype: The conserved closing phenylalanine or tryptophan is absent in this CDR3, likely reflecting a read error. J is TRBJ1-4 and V is TRBV12-3 or TRBV12-4; 7 positions agree with TRBD1. V lost 6 bases to trimming and J lost 5 bases; unmatched junction nucleotides: 6. The CDR3 spans 14 residues. The chain's CDR3 is CASSWGTANEKLFL. CDR3 DNA: TGTGCCAGCAGCTGGGGGACAGCCAATGAAAAACTGTTTCTT.

The table lists this clonotype with a few counts. This may stem from a read error, because a much larger clone lies one nucleotide away. This chain joins TRBV6-2 or TRBV6-3 and TRBJ2-1; 9 nucleotides agree with TRBD2. CDR1 MNHEY and CDR2 SVGEGT come from the germline V gene. This CDR3 has 15 amino acids. CDR3 residues: CASRSTSGPYDEQFF. The CDR3 region has the DNA TGTGCCAGCAGGTCCACTAGCGGGCCCTACGATGAGCAGTTCTTC.

This clonotype was seen repeatedly, ten times or more. The chain couples TRBV27 to TRBJ1-3, with D perhaps matching TRBD1 (6 bases). The CDR3 is 15 residues long. V lost 6 bases, J lost 4 bases, and 16 bases lay in between. Germline assignment: CDR1 MNHEY and CDR2 SMNVEV (reference sequence). This CDR3 reads CASRSGESSGNTIYF. The CDR3 DNA follows: TGTGCCAGCAGGTCAGGGGAATCTTCCGGAAACACCATATATTTT.

This clonotype came up many times. This sequence joins TRBV28 and TRBJ2-3, with no clear D. This CDR3 region has 14 residues. Germline CDR1 reads MDHEN; CDR2 reads SYDVKM. V was shortened by 6 bases and J by 2 bases, with 12 bases between the two germline ends. CDR3 loop: CASSRHPSTDTQYF. The CDR3 coding sequence is TGTGCCAGCAGCCGACACCCGTCCACAGATACGCAGTATTTT.

Worth noting for this clonotype: One base away lies a much larger clone, so this may be a sequencing read error. The gene calls are TRBV29-1 and TRBJ2-1, with D possibly being TRBD2 (5 bases). The CDR3 loop spans 13 amino acids. Germline CDR1 and CDR2: SQVTM and ANQGSEA. DNA for the CDR3: TGCATCGTTGTCCCAAATGCGGGCAATGAGCAGTTCTTC. It codes for CIVVPNAGNEQFF.

This clonotype was counted ten times or more. The rearrangement joins TRBV28 to TRBJ2-7; 7 bases align to TRBD1. The CDR3 sequence is 13 residues long. The germline CDR1 and CDR2 sequences are MDHEN and SYDVKM. V lost 10 bases, J lost 2 bases, and 8 bases stayed unmatched. The CDR3 protein is CATQRGGTYEQYF. The DNA for the CDR3 is TGTGCCACCCAGAGAGGGGGCACCTACGAGCAGTACTTC. Combining the CDR3 with reference TRBV28 and TRBJ2-7 gives the whole variable domain DVKVTQSSRYLVKRTGEKVFLECVQDMDHENMFWYRQDPGLGLRLIYFSYDVKMKEKGDIPEGYSVSREKKERFSLILESASTNQTSMYLCATQRGGTYEQYFGPGTRLTVT.

This clonotype was picked up many times. This chain connects TRBV7-9 to TRBJ2-3, with 11 bases fitting TRBD2. In germline, CDR1 is SEHNR, CDR2 FQNEAQ (reference sequence). This CDR3 is 18 amino acids long. V lost 5 bases and J lost 2; bases outside the gene matches: 12. In DNA, the CDR3 is TGTGCCAGCAGCCTCCTAGATTCGGGACTAGCGGTCACAGATACGCAGTATTTT. This gives the protein CASSLLDSGLAVTDTQYF. The complete variable domain, with remaining parts taken from reference TRBV7-9 and TRBJ2-3, reads DTGVSQNPRHKITKRGQNVTFRCDPISEHNRLYWYRQTLGQGPEFLTYFQNEAQLEKSRLLSDRFSAERPKGSFSTLEIQRTEQGDSAMYLCASSLLDSGLAVTDTQYFGPGTRLTVL.

This clonotype came up many times. CDR3 residues: CASSEGTAWNQPQHF. CDR3 sequence (DNA): TGTGCCAGCAGTGAAGGGACAGCTTGGAATCAGCCCCAGCATTTT. The gene calls are TRBV6-1 and TRBJ1-5; perhaps TRBD1 as D (6 bases). The length of the CDR3 is 15 residues. Germline-derived CDR1 and CDR2 are MNHNS and SASEGT. Trimming removed 1 base from V and 4 bases from J, with 11 bases in between.